Listed below are T cell receptor beta chains from one sample, sequenced in a study of PD-L1 blockade in urothelial cancer. The method was immunoSEQ multiplex PCR; TCRdb's version includes in-frame clones alone and lacks a portion of them. The sample records 75,000 to 95,000 clones, around 93% being singletons. The source material was PBMCs, sampled around atezolizumab (anti-PD-L1) treatment. The receptors originated from a woman over 75 with urothelial cancer. Each CDR3 is given with its conserved first and last residue. The order of the fields is J gene, V gene, CDR3 protein.

TRBJ2-3 | TRBV6-5 | CASSPLAGSTDTQYF
TRBJ1-5 | TRBV11-2 | CASSLVPGQNQPQHF
TRBJ2-3 | TRBV9 | CASSFRGRAWGTDTQYF
TRBJ2-7 | TRBV6-5 | CASSYNRGSEQYF
TRBJ2-1 | TRBV21-1 | CASSRLAGLGCEQFF
TRBJ2-1 | TRBV7-9 | CASSLSASSYNEQFF
TRBJ2-7 | TRBV6-5 | CASSGGPAYEQYF
TRBJ2-1 | TRBV11-2 | CASSFMAGGNNEQFF
TRBJ2-5 | TRBV29-1 | CSVGVSGAAETQYF
TRBJ2-1 | TRBV7-9 | CASSSIAGLGGNEQFF
TRBJ1-4 | TRBV19 | CASSQQLGREEKLFF
TRBJ2-6 | TRBV18 | CASSPEGSGANVLTF
TRBJ1-2 | TRBV5-1 | CASSLPTGGFDYGYTF
TRBJ2-1 | TRBV4-2 | CASSRERIAEQFF
TRBJ2-7 | TRBV25-1 | CASSDPGLGSALAYEQYF
TRBJ2-7 | TRBV4-2 | CASSLGDRLITYEQYF
TRBJ2-7 | TRBV19 | CASRGAGGDEQYF
TRBJ1-4 | TRBV29-1 | CSVLTVGEKLFF
TRBJ2-7 | TRBV5-1 | CASSQTSGRAYEQYF
TRBJ2-5 | TRBV27 | CASSPAGGVVTQYF
TRBJ2-7 | TRBV30 | CAWRLQLRYEQYF
TRBJ1-4 | TRBV18 | CASASGATNEKLFF
TRBJ2-7 | TRBV5-4 | CASSKREGTYEQYF
TRBJ1-4 | TRBV6-1 | CASSERGHNNEKLFF
TRBJ1-5 | TRBV7-3 | CASSLGVTQPQHF
TRBJ2-7 | TRBV18 | CASYEGLAGAYEQYF
TRBJ1-3 | TRBV7-8 | CASSLGSGSGNTIYF
TRBJ2-5 | TRBV4-2 | CASSQLGLAERGTQYF
TRBJ2-2 | TRBV9 | CASSVVQDTGELFF
TRBJ2-5 | TRBV9 | CASSVDLSSYQETQYF
TRBJ2-3 | TRBV5-4 | CASSQDRGTQYF
TRBJ1-4 | TRBV5-1 | CASSLAGSEKLFF
TRBJ2-7 | TRBV6-5 | CASTVQGGEQYF
TRBJ1-5 | TRBV19 | CASSYINQPQHF
TRBJ2-7 | TRBV20-1 | CSVAGGPEQYF
TRBJ1-4 | TRBV27 | CASSLGRGEKEKLFF
TRBJ1-4 | TRBV13 | CASSLDGRGEKLFF
TRBJ1-2 | TRBV19 | CASNDRGEINYGYTF
TRBJ2-3 | TRBV19 | CASSIRGGYDTQYF
TRBJ2-1 | TRBV4-1 | CASSRQLAGEAYNEQFF
TRBJ2-7 | TRBV19 | CASSIVGQAGALQYF
TRBJ1-1 | TRBV5-1 | CASSLTGFSEAFF
TRBJ2-1 | TRBV19 | CASSRSGSRPSYNEQFF
TRBJ1-1 | TRBV9 | CASSKGGVNTEAFF
TRBJ1-1 | TRBV28 | CASRSGTLNTEAFF
TRBJ2-1 | TRBV11-2 | CASSLDEGTGKFF
TRBJ2-4 | TRBV14 | CASSALTGGRYF
TRBJ2-2 | TRBV21-1 | CASSKDHKIRDRVGTTGELFF
TRBJ2-6 | TRBV9 | CASSPRAGANVLTF
TRBJ2-5 | TRBV4-2 | CASSQGGAGIQETQYF
TRBJ2-5 | TRBV11-2 | CASSSHRVGAETQYF
TRBJ1-4 | TRBV5-4 | CASSLVDRASTNEKLFF
TRBJ2-3 | TRBV9 | CASSVGMGGRGADTQYF